The 12 T cell receptor beta chains below were found in one sample sequenced in a study of blood T cell repertoires in COVID-19. Repertoires were generated with immunoSEQ multiplex PCR, while TCRdb's copy carries only in-frame clones and drops some. The profile shows 250,000 to 300,000 clones, nearly 90% of them singletons. The specimen sequenced was peripheral blood. The receptors were sampled from a woman aged 25 to 39 with COVID-19, enrolled during active disease.

The rearrangement joins TRBV7-9 to TRBJ2-5; possibly TRBD2 for D (6 bases). Germline CDR1 and CDR2: SEHNR and FQNEAQ (reference sequence). The CDR3 is 16 amino acids. Trimming shortened V by 0 bases and J by 7 bases, and 18 bases separated the two germline ends. The CDR3 sequence is CASSLALGRTGGTQYF. The CDR3 nucleotides are TGTGCCAGCAGCTTAGCTTTAGGCAGAACCGGGGGGACCCAGTACTTC.

CDR3 nucleotides: TGTGCCACCAGTGACCCGCGGACTGTTGATGGCTACACCTTC. Protein sequence: CATSDPRTVDGYTF. This sequence joins TRBV24-1 and TRBJ1-2; D uncertain. Germline V gives CDR1 KGHDR, CDR2 SFDVKD. Trimming took off 4 bases at V and 6 bases at J, with 14 bases between the two ends. This CDR3 is 14 amino acids long.

In regard to this clone: Within the sample, other DNA sequences also encode this same CDR3. This CDR3 is CSVEDLRRGGYEQYF. The CDR3 DNA reads TGCAGCGTTGAAGATCTAAGGAGGGGGGGCTACGAGCAGTACTTC. The chain links TRBV29-1 to TRBJ2-7; tentative D call: TRBD2 (7 bases). The CDR3 is 15 amino acids. Germline CDR1 is SQVTM and CDR2 is ANQGSEA. V was shortened by 0 bases and J by 3 bases, with 15 bases between the two germline ends.

The sample holds one count of this clone. The chain joins TRBV13 to TRBJ2-1; TRBD1 matches at 10 bases. V dropped 3 bases and J dropped 8; count of bases not matched to a gene: 4. The CDR3 loop spans 14 amino acids. Per the germline V gene, CDR1 is PRHDT and CDR2 is FYEKMQ (reference sequence). CDR3 in amino acids: CASSFRDRGDEQFF. In DNA form, the CDR3 reads TGTGCCAGCAGCTTCCGGGACAGGGGCGATGAGCAGTTCTTC.

The chain has TRBV2 and TRBJ2-7; 8 bases line up with TRBD1. V lost 6 bases and J lost 5; bases outside the gene matches: 12. This CDR3 comprises 15 residues. CDR1 is SNHLY, CDR2 FYNNEI, per germline. CDR3 region: CASRGSGQVVHEQYF. CDR3 DNA sequence: TGTGCCAGCAGGGGATCGGGACAGGTAGTGCACGAGCAGTACTTC. Full variable domain (rest looked up from reference TRBV2 and TRBJ2-7): EPEVTQTPSHQVTQMGQEVILRCVPISNHLYFYWYRQILGQKVEFLVSFYNNEISEKSEIFDDQFSVERPDGSNFTLKIRSTKLEDSAMYFCASRGSGQVVHEQYFGPGTRLTVT.

V is TRBV19 and J is TRBJ2-1; D possibly corresponds to TRBD1 (6 bases). The V gene lost 8 bases and the J gene lost 4 bases, with 12 bases spanning the gap. The CDR3 contains 13 residues. Germline V gives CDR1 LNHDA, CDR2 SQIVND (reference sequence). CDR3 DNA sequence: TGTGCCAGTTCCGGGACAATTTACAATGAGCAGTTCTTC. Its protein product is CASSGTIYNEQFF.

This clone was recorded a few times. This chain connects TRBV10-2 to TRBJ2-1; D is perhaps TRBD2 (5 bases). V lost 7 bases to trimming and J lost 3 bases, with 13 bases between them. The CDR3 spans 14 residues. Germline V lookup: CDR1 WSHSY, CDR2 SAAADI. In DNA form, the CDR3 reads TGCGCCAGCACGAAGGCCCGGGACTACAATGAGCAGTTCTTC. It specifies CASTKARDYNEQFF.

The V gene is TRBV27, the J gene TRBJ2-7; no clear D gene. CDR3 length equals 10 residues. CDR1 and CDR2 (germline): MNHEY, SMNVEV (reference sequence). V lost 8 bases and J 2 bases, leaving 4 bases between the germline ends. The CDR3 reads CASGAYEQYF. The CDR3 bases are TGTGCCAGCGGAGCCTACGAGCAGTACTTC.

The chain employs TRBV7-6 and TRBJ2-2, with 7 positions matching TRBD1. V shed 5 bases, J shed 5 bases, and the junction held 8 bases outside the gene matches. Germline V gives CDR1 SGHVS, CDR2 FNYEAQ. The CDR3 extends over 15 amino acids. The DNA of the CDR3 is TGTGCCAGCAGCCGACAGGGTGTTGTTACCGGGGAGCTGTTTTTT. Protein sequence: CASSRQGVVTGELFF.

This chain links TRBV14 with TRBJ2-7; D is possibly TRBD2 (5 bases). Germline CDR1 reads SGHDN; CDR2 reads FVKESK. V was trimmed by 1 base and J by 3 bases, leaving 10 bases between them. The CDR3 totals 14 residues. The CDR3: CASSQAGVHYEQYF. Here the CDR3 DNA reads TGTGCCAGCAGCCAAGCCGGGGTCCACTACGAGCAGTACTTC.

The V call is TRBV29-1, the J call TRBJ1-2, with D maybe TRBD1 (5 bases). Trimming removed 6 bases from V and 8 bases from J, with 22 bases in between. This CDR3 spans 14 amino acids. Germline CDR1 SQVTM, CDR2 ANQGSEA. The CDR3 nucleotides read TGCAGCGTCGGGCAACCGGAGCGGGACTGGGGCTACACCTTC. Translated, it gives CSVGQPERDWGYTF.

This chain uses TRBV3-1 (or the pseudogene TRBV3-2) with TRBJ2-1; weak D call: TRBD2 (7 bases). The germline CDR1 and CDR2 sequences are LGHDT and YNNKEL (reference sequence). V lost 1 base and J lost 7, with 14 bases in between. This CDR3 contains 15 residues. The CDR3 region is CASSQVGGPGNEQFF. The CDR3 nucleotides read TGTGCCAGCAGCCAAGTGGGGGGGCCAGGGAATGAGCAGTTCTTC.